This paragraph covers one T cell receptor beta chain sequence. Its antigen target is currently unknown. No qualities accompany the bases; no much larger clone lies one base away. The data originate from a study of CD8+ T cells in alopecia areata (dated by TCRdb to 2016 to 2018). Describing the broader study: The treated patients, all with moderate-to-severe alopecia areata, were enrolled in an open-label pilot trial of oral tofacitinib given at 5 to 10 mg twice daily. Biopsies were taken from tofacitinib-treated patients at baseline and again at 4 and 24 weeks into treatment, and several of those patients also had a later scalp biopsy. TCRbeta CDR3 regions were amplified by immunoSEQ multiplex PCR using 35 Vbeta forward and 13 Jbeta reverse primers. High-throughput TCRbeta sequencing was used to examine T cell clonal expansion in alopecia areata in both the C3H/HeJ mouse model and human patients. Human TCRbeta sequencing covered scalp tissue and sorted CD4+ and CD8+ peripheral blood T cells from patchy and totalis/universalis alopecia areata patients and healthy controls. Scalp clonality was compared across normal scalp (n=4), patchy alopecia areata scalp (n=8), and alopecia totalis/universalis scalp (n=8). For the treated patients, the SALT score, which quantifies what percentage of scalp surface area is affected, served as the measure of disease severity. RNA came from the PAXgene miRNA kit for fixed scalp, the miRNeasy kit for PBMCs, and the RNeasy kit for mouse skin. Patients stayed on tofacitinib for 6 to 18 months and then had 6 months of follow-up off drug so that delayed response and recurrence could be assessed.

Library construction relied on the immunoSEQ multiplex PCR assay. To provide template for TCR sequencing, every sample had RNA extracted and reverse transcribed into cDNA. First-strand cDNA was synthesized using SuperScript III with a 2:1 mix of oligo-dT and random hexamers. Amplification bias was assessed with a synthetic immune receptor repertoire, and residual bias was removed computationally. In the source study's methods: Raw reads were preprocessed to remove errors, and CDR3 was defined by IMGT conventions from the conserved cysteine to phenylalanine. Clonality was computed as 1 minus the Shannon entropy, with the entropy normalized by log2 of the number of productive unique TCRs. Whether scalp clones were CD4 or CD8 was inferred by matching scalp TCRbeta sequences against CD4 and CD8 repertoires sorted from blood. TCRdb's version of the immuneACCESS table is confined to in-frame rearrangements and falls short of the full clone set. An unresolved V gene accounts for under half of the shortfall where checked; the remainder is of unknown origin. That table furnishes V, J and clone size, whereas the DNA furnished D and trimming. This sample gives about 210,000 clones in total; around two fifths of them show up just once. The biggest ten clones account for around 3% of the sample.

Interpreted using the paper, the treatment or condition label stands for: oral pan-JAK inhibitor, 5-10 mg twice daily. Lesional scalp punch biopsies and peripheral blood were collected from alopecia areata patients. PBMCs were separated by density centrifugation and stained for CD3, CD4 and CD8, after which CD4+ and CD8+ T cells were sorted on a FACSAria. CDR1 and CDR2 are read off the germline V gene as SGHRS and YFSETQ. From the cysteine through the phenylalanine, the CDR3 covers 16 amino acids. Only the CDR3 part of the read is kept: 48 bases, read in frame from the first base. Trimming leaves V shorter by 1 base and J shorter by 4 bases, with the junction holding 10 bases beyond the gene matches. What the study reported, not specific to this receptor: Resident alphabeta T cells in normal human skin are also sequenced, complicating scalp TCR repertoire analysis, unlike mouse skin dominated by gammadelta T cells. Compared with normal scalp, lesional scalp, particularly in alopecia totalis/universalis, had higher clonality and more expanded CD8+ clones, which suggests antigenic drive. Shared TCR sequences between patients were less evident than in mice, which may be partly attributable to HLA diversity in the patient population. Many expanded lesional clones persisted in scalp and blood during tofacitinib treatment, which may partly explain relapse after stopping treatment. The treated cohort was small, with a single nonresponder, so links between baseline CD8+ expansion and response need larger studies. Scalp clonality and the number of expanded CD8+ clones among the top 100 scalp clones were significantly decreased by tofacitinib.

The sequence was collected from a human donor with alopecia areata. The sample consisted of CD4+ T cells sorted from blood, taken at approximately week 37, from a patient treated with tofacitinib. The sequence is built from TRBV5-1 and TRBJ1-1; 7 central bases correspond to TRBD1. The bases read TGCGCCAGCAGCTTGATTACGAGACAGGGAGTCACTGAAGCTTTCTTT. Protein translation: CASSLITRQGVTEAFF.